This TCR beta chain emerged from a study of blood T cell repertoires in COVID-19 (dated by TCRdb to the early 2020s). Regarding the research as a whole: Collaborator samples came from the United States, Italy and Spain and covered acute and convalescent phases of COVID-19. A freely available public database, intended as a resource for researchers studying the immune response to SARS-CoV-2, is where the repertoires were released. The samples were drawn from the first 160 participants of the ongoing ImmuneRACE study and from some 1,300 subjects provided by 6 global collaborators. The dataset comprised deeply sampled blood TCRbeta repertoires from subjects exposed to, actively infected with, or recovered from COVID-19. Nearly every sample came with metadata listing a de-identified subject ID, COVID-19 status, age in years and sex. The prospective study material was composed of cDNA or gDNA derived from T cells, B-cell-depleted T cells, or PBMCs. Where available, HLA class I and class II types were obtained from metadata supplied by the sample provider rather than from assay-based typing.

Each collaborating institution followed its own protocols to collect whole blood in K2EDTA tubes. Collaborator samples were shipped for TCRbeta analysis as frozen whole blood, isolated PBMCs, or DNA extracted from either sample type. Remarks on this clone: Its antigen is not yet known. The sample holds no much larger clone one base away, and base qualities are not on file.

TCRbeta CDR3 regions were amplified from genomic DNA by means of the immunoSEQ Assay, a bias-controlled multiplex PCR. The authors' analysis ran thus. Within the assay, amplification of reference gene primers was used to estimate how many nucleated cells each sample contained. To quantify the absolute abundance of each unique TCRbeta CDR3 rearrangement, sequence reads were collapsed and filtered. For each sample, productive Simpson clonality was calculated as the square root of Simpson's diversity index across productive rearrangements. This immuneACCESS table, as held by TCRdb, lists in-frame sequences with V and J called but not all clones. Of the missing ones, under half trace to an unresolved V gene in checked studies; the others have no known cause. V, J and clone size derive from that table, while D and trimming were established from the DNA sequence. The sample records tens of thousands of clones, about 86% of which are singletons. The ten largest make up around 4% of the sample.

Broader findings and caveats from the paper: The quantity of clinical and demographic metadata differed by source and by participant and was supplied without curation.

This TCR was recovered from a man at least 80 years old with active COVID-19. Material for sequencing was peripheral blood.

The CDR3: CASTISVSTDTQYF. In nucleotide form, the sequence is TGTGCCAGCACCATCAGCGTCAGCACAGATACGCAGTATTTT. The chain couples TRBV6-6 to TRBJ2-3; no D gene is confidently identified. The CDR3 holds 14 amino acids from the cysteine to the phenylalanine. Only the CDR3 portion is preserved as DNA: 42 bases, with reading frame beginning at the first base. V is clipped by 7 bases and J by 0 bases, and the sequence between their germline boundaries is 11 bases long. Per the germline V gene (reference sequence), MNHNY is the CDR1 and SVGAGI is the CDR2.